This is a list of T cell receptor beta chains from one sample in a study of cytomegalovirus exposure and HLA in healthy donors. TCRdb's table, derived via immunoSEQ multiplex PCR, lists solely in-frame clones and lacks some. This table has some 120,000 clones, 9% to 10% appearing once. Material: PBMCs. The receptors stem from a man aged 25-40 years in good health and CMV-seronegative. CDR3s include the opening cysteine and the closing phenylalanine or tryptophan. A D gene is named only where the DNA matches it firmly. Not all rows give a size; the values are once, few, many and, for expanded clones, a class.

d_call j_call clone_size v_call cdr3_aa cdr3_nt
- TRBJ2-1 - TRBV5-1 CASSVPGSYNEQFF TGCGCCAGCAGCGTTCCGGGCTCCTACAATGAGCAGTTCTTC
- TRBJ2-1 few TRBV9 CASSVGASFSYNEQFF TGTGCCAGCAGCGTAGGGGCCAGCTTCTCCTACAATGAGCAGTTCTTC
TRBD1 TRBJ2-2 few TRBV6-6 CASSARDRARAGELFF TGTGCCAGCAGTGCCCGGGACAGGGCCCGGGCCGGGGAGCTGTTTTTT
TRBD1 TRBJ1-3 few TRBV18 CASSPQGALGNTIYF TGTGCCAGCTCGCCCCAGGGGGCGTTGGGAAACACCATATATTTT
- TRBJ1-5 - TRBV9 CASSVQGNQPQHF TGTGCCAGCAGCGTTCAGGGGAATCAGCCCCAGCATTTT
- TRBJ1-2 few TRBV4-3 CASSPRSQGSGYGYTF TGCGCCAGCAGCCCCCGGAGTCAGGGGTCAGGCTATGGCTACACCTTC
TRBD1 TRBJ2-3 - TRBV27 CASSLLVGQGAKDTQYF TGTGCCAGCAGTTTATTGGTGGGACAGGGGGCGAAAGATACGCAGTATTTT
TRBD2 TRBJ2-6 - TRBV5-1 CASSRISGGFSGANVLTF TGCGCCAGCAGTAGAATTAGCGGGGGTTTCTCTGGGGCCAACGTCCTGACTTTC
- TRBJ1-1 - TRBV18 CASSPQVYTEAFF TGTGCCAGCTCCCCCCAGGTGTACACTGAAGCTTTCTTT
TRBD2 TRBJ2-1 - TRBV19 CATQTSGGVGYNEQFF TGTGCCACACAAACTAGCGGGGGGGTGGGTTACAATGAGCAGTTCTTC
- TRBJ1-2 - TRBV4-1 CASSQVQESNYGYTF TGCGCCAGCAGCCAAGTGCAGGAATCTAACTATGGCTACACCTTC
TRBD2 TRBJ2-2 - TRBV4-3 CASSQDRLAGGRSGELFF TGCGCCAGCAGCCAAGATCGACTAGCGGGGGGCCGCAGCGGGGAGCTGTTTTTT
TRBD2 TRBJ2-7 few TRBV19 CASSIRDYPYEQYF TGTGCCAGTAGTATCCGGGACTATCCCTACGAGCAGTACTTC
TRBD1 TRBJ1-3 - TRBV2 CASSGGQGARNTIYF TGTGCCAGCAGTGGGGGACAGGGGGCTAGAAACACCATATATTTT
TRBD1 TRBJ1-4 few TRBV5-1 CASSKAYKDRGRVEKLFF TGCGCCAGCAGCAAAGCCTATAAGGACAGGGGACGGGTTGAAAAACTGTTTTTT
TRBD2 TRBJ2-3 - TRBV10-2 CASSPSGRTDTQYF TGCGCCAGCAGTCCTAGCGGCCGCACAGATACGCAGTATTTT
- TRBJ1-6 - TRBV6-6 CASSSVGDSPLHF TGTGCCAGCAGTTCAGTAGGAGATTCACCCCTCCACTTT
TRBD2 TRBJ2-2 - TRBV29-1 CSVELTSGPGELFF TGCAGCGTTGAACTAACTAGCGGGCCCGGGGAGCTGTTTTTT
- TRBJ1-3 few TRBV6-1 CASSEGLIDISGNTIYF TGTGCCAGCAGTGAAGGACTTATCGATATCTCTGGAAACACCATATATTTT
TRBD1 TRBJ2-1 - TRBV5-1 CASSPGQGAPNGEQFF TGCGCCAGCAGCCCGGGACAGGGGGCCCCGAACGGTGAGCAGTTCTTC
- TRBJ2-3 - TRBV9 CASSVGDKVRTDTQYF TGTGCCAGCAGCGTAGGGGACAAGGTTCGCACAGATACGCAGTATTTT
- TRBJ2-3 - TRBV4-1 CASSPGRARGNTDTQYF TGCGCCAGCAGCCCTGGTAGGGCGCGGGGTAACACAGATACGCAGTATTTT
TRBD1 TRBJ2-7 - TRBV6-1 CASRQQGKNGEQYF TGTGCCAGCAGGCAACAGGGGAAGAACGGCGAGCAGTACTTC
- TRBJ1-1 few TRBV9 CASTAGTGRGTEAFF TGTGCCAGCACAGCCGGGACGGGTCGGGGGACTGAAGCTTTCTTT
TRBD2 TRBJ2-5 - TRBV28 CASSPRLAGGETQYF TGTGCCAGCAGTCCCAGACTAGCGGGAGGGGAGACCCAGTACTTC
TRBD2 TRBJ2-1 - TRBV5-1 CASSPRTSGRADNEQFF TGCGCCAGCAGCCCGAGGACTAGCGGGAGGGCCGACAATGAGCAGTTCTTC
TRBD2 TRBJ2-5 - TRBV5-4 CASSLAQREDEETQYF TGTGCCAGCAGCTTGGCCCAGCGGGAGGACGAAGAGACCCAGTACTTC
TRBD1 TRBJ2-7 - TRBV7-9 CASSIPGTGAEQYF TGTGCCAGCAGCATTCCCGGGACAGGGGCCGAGCAGTACTTC
- TRBJ1-2 few TRBV21-1 CASSKALLAGYTF TGTGCCAGCAGCAAAGCGCTTTTAGCTGGCTACACCTTC
TRBD1 TRBJ2-2 few TRBV5-4 CASRPTGGVSGELFF TGTGCCAGCAGGCCGACAGGGGGCGTTTCCGGGGAGCTGTTTTTT
- TRBJ2-1 few TRBV19 CASSMGAGVLRYNEQFF TGTGCCAGTAGTATGGGGGCGGGAGTTTTGAGGTACAATGAGCAGTTCTTC
- TRBJ2-3 few TRBV7-9 CASSWAGITDTQYF TGTGCCAGCAGCTGGGCGGGAATCACAGATACGCAGTATTTT
- TRBJ2-7 - TRBV10-3 CAISESNRTYVYEQYF TGTGCCATCAGTGAGTCGAACAGGACATATGTCTACGAGCAGTACTTC
TRBD1 TRBJ2-3 - TRBV7-9 CASSSQTGGKDTQYF TGTGCCAGCAGCTCCCAGACAGGGGGCAAGGATACGCAGTATTTT
TRBD2 TRBJ2-7 - TRBV19 CASSMPLAGAREQYF TGTGCCAGTAGTATGCCGCTAGCGGGAGCGAGGGAGCAGTACTTC
TRBD1 TRBJ1-5 - TRBV19 CASSIGRGTGRDQPQHF TGTGCCAGTAGTATAGGGAGGGGGACAGGGAGGGATCAGCCCCAGCATTTT
- TRBJ1-1 few TRBV18 CASSSGGTDTEAFF TGTGCCAGCTCTTCGGGGGGCACGGACACTGAAGCTTTCTTT
TRBD2 TRBJ2-7 few TRBV4-3 CASSQERGRHEQYF TGCGCCAGCAGCCAAGAGCGGGGGAGACACGAGCAGTACTTC
TRBD2 TRBJ2-1 - TRBV23-1 CASSKRLAGDNEQFF TGCGCCAGCAGTAAGAGACTAGCGGGAGACAATGAGCAGTTCTTC
- TRBJ1-6 few TRBV25-1 CASSEWVEGAKAPLHF TGTGCCAGCAGTGAATGGGTTGAGGGAGCTAAAGCTCCCCTCCACTTT
- TRBJ1-4 few TRBV12-5 CASGLASGEKLFF TGTGCTAGTGGTTTGGCCTCAGGAGAAAAACTGTTTTTT
TRBD2 TRBJ2-7 few TRBV18 CASSPGSGGIYEQYF TGTGCCAGCTCACCGGGTAGCGGGGGAATCTACGAGCAGTACTTC
- TRBJ1-1 - TRBV5-1 CASSYTNPTNTEAFF TGCGCCAGCAGCTACACCAACCCCACCAACACTGAAGCTTTCTTT
TRBD1 TRBJ1-1 few TRBV9 CASSTDRAEAFF TGTGCCAGCAGCACAGACAGGGCTGAAGCTTTCTTT
- TRBJ1-2 once TRBV6-6 CASGPGDGYGYTF TGTGCCAGCGGGCCGGGGGATGGCTATGGCTACACCTTC
TRBD2 TRBJ2-3 few TRBV28 CASSPTRLAGADTQYF TGTGCCAGCAGTCCCACCCGACTAGCGGGAGCAGATACGCAGTATTTT
TRBD2 TRBJ2-1 - TRBV30 CAWSTPGTSGISSYNEQFF TGTGCCTGGAGTACCCCCGGGACTAGCGGAATTAGCTCCTACAATGAGCAGTTCTTC
TRBD2 TRBJ2-7 - TRBV7-9 CASSSRTSGGLYEQYF TGTGCCAGCAGCTCAAGGACTAGCGGGGGGTTATACGAGCAGTACTTC
- TRBJ2-3 once TRBV5-4 CASRALFGGSTDTQYF TGTGCCAGCAGAGCGTTGTTCGGGGGAAGCACAGATACGCAGTATTTT
TRBD2 TRBJ2-7 - TRBV30 CAWRRTSGGLTYEQYF TGTGCCTGGAGGAGGACTAGCGGGGGGCTTACCTACGAGCAGTACTTC
- TRBJ2-2 few TRBV11-3 CASSLFGGKNTGELFF TGTGCCAGCAGCTTATTCGGGGGAAAGAACACCGGGGAGCTGTTTTTT
TRBD1 TRBJ2-5 - TRBV5-4 CASSMTGGKETQYF TGTGCCAGCAGCATGACAGGGGGAAAAGAGACCCAGTACTTC
- TRBJ1-2 few TRBV30 CAWSTGQGDYAGYTF TGTGCCTGGAGTACAGGGCAGGGAGATTATGCGGGCTACACCTTC